The 31 T cell receptor beta chains reported below all come from one sample, sequenced in a study of HIV-infected patients and healthy controls. Reverse transcription used 450 to 550 ng RNA and constant-region primers for alpha and beta. Alpha and beta chain libraries were made separately by chain-specific third strand synthesis with multiplexing indices. TCRdb fed the 5' RACE reads into MiXCR, producing one record per CDR3 protein. This table has thousands of distinct CDR3 sequences, 7.4% appearing once. Roughly three months, about 14 weeks, into antiretroviral therapy, follow-up blood was collected. No cell fractionation was done, so the repertoire covers all unsorted peripheral blood T cells. Sequencing used blood, obtained during antiretroviral therapy. The receptors were gathered from an adult with HIV infection.

This clonotype was picked up many times. The chain employs TRBV3-1 and TRBJ1-3; D is undetermined. The V end was cut by 4 bases, the J end by 1 base, with 5 bases between. Germline V CDR1 and CDR2: LGHDT, YNNKEL (reference sequence). CDR3 size: 13 residues. CDR3 loop: CASSLFSGNTIYF. In DNA form, the CDR3 reads TGTGCCAGCAGCCTATTTTCTGGAAACACCATATATTTT.

Relative to its sample, this clonotype is medium-sized. The chain carries TRBV5-4 and TRBJ2-7; TRBD2 is a possible D gene (6 bases). The V gene lost 4 bases and the J gene lost 1 base, with 9 bases spanning the gap. This CDR3 is 13 amino acids long. The V gene's germline CDR1 is SGHNT and CDR2 YYREEE (reference sequence). The CDR3 loop is CASSAGTSYEQYF. CDR3 coding DNA: TGTGCCAGCAGCGCCGGGACTTCCTACGAGCAGTACTTC. Based on the CDR3 plus reference TRBV5-4 and TRBJ2-7, the full variable domain is ETGVTQSPTHLIKTRGQQVTLRCSSQSGHNTVSWYQQALGQGPQFIFQYYREEENGRGNFPPRFSGLQFPNYSSELNVNALELDDSALYLCASSAGTSYEQYFGPGTRLTVT.

Many counts were recorded for this clonotype. The chain carries TRBV3-1 and TRBJ2-7, with D perhaps matching TRBD1 or TRBD2 (6 bases each). Trimming stripped 11 bases from V and 5 bases from J, with 10 bases between. This CDR3 is 10 amino acids long. CDR1 LGHDT and CDR2 YNNKEL come from the germline V gene (reference sequence). The CDR3 bases are TGTGCCGAGGGGGGTCACGAGCAGTACTTC. This codes for CAEGGHEQYF.

The chain couples TRBV6-2 or TRBV6-3 to TRBJ2-4, with a weak D call TRBD1 (5 bases). Trimming took 6 bases from V and 0 from J, leaving 9 bases between them. Per the germline V gene, CDR1 is MNHEY and CDR2 is SVGEGT. The CDR3 is 14 residues long. In DNA form, the CDR3 reads TGTGCCAGCAGAGGGGAACTAGCCAAAAACATTCAGTACTTC. As protein: CASRGELAKNIQYF.

As for this clonotype: A much bigger clone sits one base away, suggesting this may be a read error. The gene calls are TRBV29-1 and TRBJ1-1; D gene ambiguous. V was pared by 3 bases and J by 1 base, with 6 bases between. Germline V gene sequence: CDR1 SQVTM, CDR2 ANQGSEA. The CDR3 is 12 amino acids. CDR3 in amino acids: CSVEEGNTEAFF. CDR3 DNA sequence: TGCAGCGTTGAGGAAGGGAACACTGAAGCTTTCTTT.

This clonotype qualifies as medium-sized (0.01 to 0.1%). This chain links TRBV11-2 with TRBJ2-4; the D gene is possibly TRBD1 (6 bases). This CDR3 contains 12 residues. The V end was cut by 1 base, the J end by 15 bases, with 13 bases between. Germline CDR1 is SGHAT and CDR2 is FQNNGV. The CDR3 here is CASSLGQGFRYF. The DNA for the CDR3 is TGTGCCAGCAGCTTAGGGCAGGGGTTTCGGTACTTC.

This clonotype is labeled as medium-sized. This chain uses TRBV20-1 with TRBJ2-7, with 9 nucleotides matching TRBD1. V was pared by 0 bases and J by 5 bases, with 14 bases of the junction left unmatched. CDR3 length: 17 residues. Germline CDR1 is DFQATT and CDR2 is SNEGSKA (reference sequence). In DNA, the CDR3 is TGCAGTGCTAGAGATCCCGCTGTGGGGACAGGGTACGACGAGCAGTACTTC. Encoded protein: CSARDPAVGTGYDEQYF.

By share, this clonotype ranks as medium-sized. This chain uses TRBV7-2 with TRBJ2-3; no clear D gene. The CDR3 loop spans 15 amino acids. Trimming left V 1 base short and J 0 bases short, with 8 bases between. Germline CDR1 and CDR2: SGHTA and FQGNSA. CDR3 sequence (DNA): TGTGCCAGCAGCTTAGAGGAGTTTAGCACAGATACGCAGTATTTT. It is translated as CASSLEEFSTDTQYF. Drawing the rest from reference TRBV7-2 and TRBJ2-3, the complete variable domain is GAGVSQSPSNKVTEKGKDVELRCDPISGHTALYWYRQSLGQGLEFLIYFQGNSAPDKSGLPSDRFSAERTGGSVSTLTIQRTQQEDSAVYLCASSLEEFSTDTQYFGPGTRLTVL.

Comment on this clonotype: At one end, the junction sequence differs from germline, possibly due to a read error. CDR3 residues: CVSSACRRGTGELFF. In DNA form, the CDR3 reads TGTGTCAGCAGCGCCTGCCGCCGGGGTACCGGGGAGCTGTTTTTT. The chain joins TRBV6-5 to TRBJ2-2; D is possibly TRBD2 (5 bases). This CDR3 contains 15 residues. Germline lookup yields CDR1 MNHEY and CDR2 SVGAGI.

With respect to this clonotype: This may stem from a read error, because a much larger clone lies one nucleotide away. Since the CDR3 does not end with the conserved phenylalanine or tryptophan, this likely comes from a read error. The chain carries TRBV5-1 and TRBJ2-5; D could derive from TRBD1 or TRBD2 (6 bases each). The ends were cut back, 5 bases at V and 5 bases at J, with 16 bases in the middle. Germline V lookup: CDR1 SGHRS, CDR2 YFSETQ. The CDR3 extends over 14 amino acids. CDR3 nucleotides: TGCGCCAGCAGTCCCTACGGGGGCGCGGAGACCCAGTACTCC. Amino acid sequence: CASSPYGGAETQYS.

This clonotype is classed as medium-sized. The chain recombines TRBV12-3 or TRBV12-4 with TRBJ2-7; a possible D gene is TRBD1 (7 bases). The CDR3 length is 14 residues. Trimming took off 6 bases at V and 4 bases at J, with 16 bases between the two ends. The CDR3 loop reads CASSPDRAGYEQYF. In DNA form, the CDR3 reads TGTGCCAGCAGCCCTGACAGGGCGGGGTACGAGCAGTACTTC.

By frequency in the sample, this clonotype is medium-sized. This rearrangement joins TRBV2 to TRBJ2-1; 8 positions match TRBD2. CDR1 is SNHLY, CDR2 FYNNEI, per germline. Trimming at V came to 5 bases and at J to 0 bases, leaving 6 bases not matched to a gene. The CDR3 contains 16 residues. CDR3 nucleotides: TGTGCCAGCAGTTCTAGCGGGTGGAGCTCCTACAATGAGCAGTTCTTC. Its protein is CASSSSGWSSYNEQFF. Combining the CDR3 with reference TRBV2 and TRBJ2-1 gives the whole variable domain EPEVTQTPSHQVTQMGQEVILRCVPISNHLYFYWYRQILGQKVEFLVSFYNNEISEKSEIFDDQFSVERPDGSNFTLKIRSTKLEDSAMYFCASSSSGWSSYNEQFFGPGTRLTVL.

This clonotype rates as medium-sized. CDR3 sequence reads: CASSPRTDTQYF. In DNA form, the CDR3 reads TGTGCCAGCTCACCACGTACAGATACGCAGTATTTT. V gene TRBV18 combines with J gene TRBJ2-3; D not certain. Trimming shortened V by 1 base and J by 3 bases, and 2 bases separated the two germline ends. The germline CDR1 and CDR2 sequences are KGHSH and LQKENI. The CDR3 loop spans 12 amino acids.

This clonotype is deemed medium-sized. The rearrangement links TRBV2 to TRBJ2-2, with TRBD1 as a possible D gene (5 bases). V lost 7 bases and J 6 bases, leaving 24 bases between the germline ends. The germline V gene encodes CDR1 SNHLY and CDR2 FYNNEI. This CDR3 contains 17 residues. CDR3 in amino acids: CASTRVVVSRVAGELFF. In DNA form, the CDR3 reads TGTGCCAGCACCCGGGTCGTTGTTAGCAGGGTGGCCGGGGAGCTGTTTTTT.

By share of the sample, this clonotype is medium-sized. The J gene is TRBJ2-7, the V gene TRBV24-1; D may be TRBD1 (6 bases). The V end was cut by 2 bases, the J end by 3 bases, with 13 bases between. This CDR3 spans 15 amino acids. CDR1 is KGHDR and CDR2 is SFDVKD in the germline V gene. CDR3 amino acids: CATSDSGTTVYEQYF. The CDR3 DNA follows: TGTGCCACCAGTGATTCCGGGACAACCGTCTACGAGCAGTACTTC.

This clonotype came up many times. V usage is TRBV29-1 and J usage is TRBJ2-1, with D perhaps TRBD2 (6 bases). Trimming stripped 6 bases from V and 0 bases from J, with 15 bases between. The CDR3 consists of 15 residues. The germline CDR1 and CDR2 sequences are SQVTM and ANQGSEA. In DNA form, the CDR3 reads TGCAGCGTGTTCGTAGCGGCTTCCTCCTACAATGAGCAGTTCTTC. It specifies CSVFVAASSYNEQFF.

By share, this clonotype ranks as medium-sized. The V call is TRBV7-2, the J call TRBJ2-5, with D possibly being TRBD1 (6 bases). Germline V gene data show CDR1 as SGHTA and CDR2 as FQGNSA. The ends were cut back, 1 base at V and 3 bases at J, with 9 bases in the middle. The CDR3 runs 14 residues. Here the CDR3 reads CASSLVRGEETQYF. The CDR3 nucleotides read TGTGCCAGCAGCTTAGTCAGGGGAGAAGAGACCCAGTACTTC.

At least ten counts were recorded for this clonotype. The chain joins TRBV5-1 to TRBJ2-7; D is possibly TRBD1 (5 bases). This CDR3 has 14 residues. From germline, CDR1 is SGHRS and CDR2 YFSETQ. The ends were cut back, 0 bases at V and 2 bases at J, with 9 bases in the middle. Here the CDR3 DNA reads TGCGCCAGCAGCTTGGATGTAGGGGCCTACGAGCAGTACTTC. This sequence encodes CASSLDVGAYEQYF.

This clonotype was found a few times. The CDR3 DNA reads TGTGCCAGCAGTCCTGGGACTGGAAACACCATATATTTT. Translation gives CASSPGTGNTIYF. The J gene is TRBJ1-3, the V gene TRBV6-1; D unresolved. CDR3 length: 13 residues. Trimming took off 5 bases at V and 2 bases at J, with 7 bases between the two ends. Looked up from germline, CDR1 is MNHNS and CDR2 is SASEGT.

This clonotype was detected ten times or more. The DNA for the CDR3 is TGTGCCAGCAGTTCAGGGAGCGACTATGGCTACACCTTC. Amino acids: CASSSGSDYGYTF. The V call is TRBV27, the J call TRBJ1-2; possibly TRBD1 for D (5 bases). The CDR3 contains 13 residues. Germline loops: CDR1 MNHEY, CDR2 SMNVEV (reference sequence). V was trimmed by 4 bases and J by 3 bases, leaving 9 bases between them.

This clonotype showed up many times. The chain joins TRBV18 to TRBJ2-1, with 7 bases matching TRBD1. CDR3 length: 13 amino acids. V was clipped by 5 bases and J by 5 bases; unmatched bases: 3. The germline gives CDR1 KGHSH, CDR2 LQKENI. The CDR3 nucleotides are TGTGCCAGCTCAACTCAGGGGGACAATGAGCAGTTCTTC. Its protein product is CASSTQGDNEQFF.

This clonotype was counted a few times. V is TRBV20-1 and J is TRBJ2-7, with 11 nucleotides matching TRBD1. Trimming at V came to 6 bases and at J to 3 bases, leaving 4 bases not matched to a gene. The CDR3 is 13 residues long. Per germline, CDR1 DFQATT and CDR2 SNEGSKA (reference sequence). The CDR3 reads CSATGTGGYEQYF. The CDR3 DNA follows: TGCAGTGCGACCGGGACAGGGGGCTACGAGCAGTACTTC.

Sample share makes this clonotype medium-sized. The chain links TRBV6-5 to TRBJ1-5, with D uncertain. Deletions cut 6 bases from V and 2 bases from J, with 11 bases between. CDR1 is MNHEY, CDR2 SVGAGI, per germline. CDR3 length equals 14 residues. CDR3 in DNA: TGTGCCAGCAGGCCTCCAGAGGGCAATCAGCCCCAGCATTTT. As protein: CASRPPEGNQPQHF.

Sample share makes this clonotype medium-sized. One end of the junction is discordant with germline, which a read error may explain. The genes are TRBV6-2 or TRBV6-3 and TRBJ2-4; D gene unclear. CDR3 length equals 12 residues. Germline V gene data show CDR1 as MNHEY and CDR2 as SVGEGT. CDR3 sequence reads: CASSYGGNLQYF. CDR3 nucleotide sequence: TGTGCCAGCAGTTATGGCGGAAACCTTCAGTACTTC.

This clonotype is classed as medium-sized (0.01 to 0.1%). The gene calls are TRBV30 and TRBJ2-7, with D perhaps TRBD2 (6 bases). Germline CDR1 is GTSNPN and CDR2 is SVGIG (reference sequence). Trimming removed 5 bases from V and 0 bases from J, with 11 bases in between. CDR3 length equals 13 residues. CDR3 nucleotide sequence: TGTGCCTGGCGGGAGTCCTTCTCCTACGAGCAGTACTTC. Protein product: CAWRESFSYEQYF.

This clonotype was detected many times. The rearrangement joins TRBV6-5 to TRBJ1-1, with D maybe TRBD1 (6 bases). Deletions cut 6 bases from V and 3 bases from J, with 11 bases between. CDR1 and CDR2 (germline): MNHEY, SVGAGI. The length of the CDR3 is 13 residues. In nucleotides, the CDR3 is TGTGCCAGCAGCTGGGGGGCGGACACTGAAGCTTTCTTT. Translating it yields CASSWGADTEAFF.

By sample fraction, this clonotype is medium-sized. The V gene is TRBV2, the J gene TRBJ1-6; no clear D. CDR1 and CDR2 (germline): SNHLY, FYNNEI. The germline V and J ends were trimmed by 8 bases and 5 bases, with 16 bases remaining between them. The CDR3 runs to 15 residues. For the CDR3, the DNA is TGTGCCAGCCAACCCCGGGGAATCAATAATTCACCCCTCCACTTT. Translating it yields CASQPRGINNSPLHF.

CDR3 sequence reads: CASSDLSYNSPLHF. CDR3 sequence (DNA): TGTGCCAGCAGTGACCTTTCATATAATTCACCCCTCCACTTT. The chain is built from TRBV6-6 and TRBJ1-6, with unresolved D. The germline gives CDR1 MNHNY, CDR2 SVGAGI (reference sequence). The CDR3 has 14 residues. Between the trimmed V and J ends, which lost 5 bases and 4 bases, there was a span of 9 bases.

Many counts were recorded for this clonotype. The rearrangement uses TRBV19 and TRBJ2-2; 8 bases line up with TRBD2. The germline CDR1 and CDR2 sequences are LNHDA and SQIVND (reference sequence). With 6 bases clipped from V and 6 bases from J, the junction kept 9 bases outside the gene matches. The CDR3 has 15 amino acids. This CDR3 is CASSPGTRISGELFF. The CDR3 nucleotides are TGTGCCAGTAGCCCCGGGACTAGAATCTCCGGGGAGCTGTTTTTT.

Within the sample, this clonotype is medium-sized. The V and J genes are TRBV12-3 or TRBV12-4 and TRBJ1-1; D unresolved. Trimming removed 3 bases from V and 1 base from J, with 6 bases in between. This CDR3 comprises 13 residues. This chain's CDR3 is CASSLIPNTEAFF. In DNA, the CDR3 is TGTGCCAGCAGTTTGATTCCGAACACTGAAGCTTTCTTT.

This clonotype rates as medium-sized. The chain has TRBV4-1 and TRBJ2-5, with 10 bases aligning to TRBD2. Germline values: CDR1 MGHRA, CDR2 YSYEKL. This CDR3 has 16 residues. Trimming cost V 1 base and J 5 bases; bases outside gene matches: 7. The CDR3 loop is CASSQGLAGEGETQYF. The CDR3 nucleotides are TGCGCCAGCAGCCAAGGACTAGCGGGCGAGGGGGAGACCCAGTACTTC.